This record concerns one T cell receptor beta chain sequence. Its antigen remains unidentified. The CDR3 totals 15 residues. The germline V and J ends were trimmed by 4 bases and 2 bases, with 14 bases remaining between them. Germline V gene sequence: CDR1 SGHTA, CDR2 FQGTGA. These data come from a study of post-analysis software for immune sequencing data. Prepared TCR beta cDNA libraries contained unique molecular identifiers. When roughly 1 to 10 million T cells were used, they gave a few hundred thousand cDNA molecules. TCRdb itself ran the PCR reads through MiXCR, one entry per CDR3 protein. The sample contains under 900,000 distinct CDR3 sequences, about 50% of which appear only once. Broader study findings: By F measure, strong co-clustering occurred among samples prepared in the same batch. When compared against controls, multiple sclerosis patients showed significantly lower normalized Chao1 diversity. There were roughly 5 TRBV segments more frequent in patients than controls, and TRBV5-6, TRBV5-1 and TRBV20-1 were among them.

This sequence joins TRBV7-3 and TRBJ1-2; a possible D gene is TRBD1 (6 bases). The TCR was taken from a girl aged 10-17 years with multiple sclerosis. The sequenced sample was blood. The CDR3 DNA reads TGTGCCAGCAGCTCCCAACTTACAGGGAACTATGGCTACACCTTC. This gives the protein CASSSQLTGNYGYTF. Filled out from reference TRBV7-3 and TRBJ1-2, the complete variable domain reads GAGVSQTPSNKVTEKGKYVELRCDPISGHTALYWYRQSLGQGPEFLIYFQGTGAADDSGLPNDRFFAVRPEGSVSTLKIQRTERGDSAVYLCASSSQLTGNYGYTFGSGTRLTVV.